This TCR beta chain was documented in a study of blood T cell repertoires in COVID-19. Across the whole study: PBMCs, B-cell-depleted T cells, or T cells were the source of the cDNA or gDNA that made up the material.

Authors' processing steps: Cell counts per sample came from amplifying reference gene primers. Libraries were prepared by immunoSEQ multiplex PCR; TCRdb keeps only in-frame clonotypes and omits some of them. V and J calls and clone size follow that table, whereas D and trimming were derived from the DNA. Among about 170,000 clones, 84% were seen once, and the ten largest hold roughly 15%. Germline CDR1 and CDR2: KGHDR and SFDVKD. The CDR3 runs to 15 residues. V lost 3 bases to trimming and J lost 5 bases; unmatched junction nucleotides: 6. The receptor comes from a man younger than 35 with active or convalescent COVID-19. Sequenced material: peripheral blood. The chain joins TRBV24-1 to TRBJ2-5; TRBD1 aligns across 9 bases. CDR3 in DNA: TGTGCCACCAGTGATCCTACAGGGGGCAGGGAGACCCAGTACTTC. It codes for CATSDPTGGRETQYF.